This TCR beta chain was recovered during a study of blood T cell repertoires in COVID-19. Overall study context: The samples span acute and convalescent COVID-19 from the United States, Italy and Spain. Sources were T cells, B-cell-depleted T cells, or PBMCs; the material itself was cDNA or gDNA.

As originally analysed: Quantification of nucleated cells was approximated via reference gene primer amplification. TCRdb keeps only in-frame clones here, not all; method: immunoSEQ multiplex PCR. V, J and clone size were drawn from that table, and D and trimming were deduced from the DNA. The sample consists of 95,000 or so clones, 87% of them appearing once. Germline CDR1 is LGHDT and CDR2 is YNNKEL (reference sequence). V lost 4 bases, J lost 4 bases, and 13 bases lay in between. The CDR3 is made up of 14 amino acids. The V gene is TRBV3-1 (or the pseudogene TRBV3-2), the J gene TRBJ1-1; D might be TRBD1 (6 bases). Sequencing used peripheral blood. This clonotype was obtained from a human donor in a cohort sampled during active COVID-19. DNA of the CDR3: TGTGCCAGCAGCCCTACCACAGGGTCCACTGAAGCTTTCTTT. Translated: CASSPTTGSTEAFF.